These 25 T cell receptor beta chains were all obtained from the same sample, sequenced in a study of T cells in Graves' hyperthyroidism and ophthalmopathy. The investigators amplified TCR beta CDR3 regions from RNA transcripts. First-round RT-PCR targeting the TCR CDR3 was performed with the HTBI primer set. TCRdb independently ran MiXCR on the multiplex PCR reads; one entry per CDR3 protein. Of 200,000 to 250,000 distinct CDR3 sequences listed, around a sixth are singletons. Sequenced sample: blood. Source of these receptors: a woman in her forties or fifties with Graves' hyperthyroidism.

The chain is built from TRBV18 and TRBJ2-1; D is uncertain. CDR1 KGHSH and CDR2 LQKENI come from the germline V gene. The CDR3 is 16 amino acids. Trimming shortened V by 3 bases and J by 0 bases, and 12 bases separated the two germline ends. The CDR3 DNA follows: TGTGCCAGCTCACCTCAGGACCGCCCCTCCTACAATGAGCAGTTCTTC. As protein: CASSPQDRPSYNEQFF.

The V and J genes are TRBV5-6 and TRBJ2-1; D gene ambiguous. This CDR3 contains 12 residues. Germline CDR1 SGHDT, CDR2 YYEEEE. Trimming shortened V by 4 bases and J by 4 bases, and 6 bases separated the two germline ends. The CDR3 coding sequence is TGTGCCAGCAGCCGTAATTACAATGAGCAGTTCTTC. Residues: CASSRNYNEQFF.

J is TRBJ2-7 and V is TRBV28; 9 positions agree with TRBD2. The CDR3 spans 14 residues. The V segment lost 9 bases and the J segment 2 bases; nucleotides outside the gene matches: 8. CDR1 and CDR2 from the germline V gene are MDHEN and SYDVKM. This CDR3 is CASTRLAAPYEQYF. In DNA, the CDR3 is TGTGCCAGTACGAGACTAGCGGCGCCCTACGAGCAGTACTTC.

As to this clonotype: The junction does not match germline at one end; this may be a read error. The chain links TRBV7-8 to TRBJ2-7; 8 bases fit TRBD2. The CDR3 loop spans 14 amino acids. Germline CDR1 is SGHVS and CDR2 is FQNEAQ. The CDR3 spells CTSSISGALYEQYF. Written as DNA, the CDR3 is TGTACCAGTAGTATTAGCGGGGCGCTCTACGAGCAGTACTTC.

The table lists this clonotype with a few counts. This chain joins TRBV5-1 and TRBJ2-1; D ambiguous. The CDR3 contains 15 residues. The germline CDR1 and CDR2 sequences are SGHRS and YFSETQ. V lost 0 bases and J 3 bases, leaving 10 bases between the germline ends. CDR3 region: CASSLATNFYNEQFF. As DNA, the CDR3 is TGCGCCAGCAGCTTGGCCACAAATTTCTACAATGAGCAGTTCTTC.

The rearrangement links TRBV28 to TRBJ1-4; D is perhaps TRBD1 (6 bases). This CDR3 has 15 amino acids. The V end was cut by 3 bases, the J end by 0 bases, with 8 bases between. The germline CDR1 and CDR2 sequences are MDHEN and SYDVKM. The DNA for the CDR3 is TGTGCCAGCAGTTTTCAGGGGTCAACTAATGAAAAACTGTTTTTT. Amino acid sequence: CASSFQGSTNEKLFF.

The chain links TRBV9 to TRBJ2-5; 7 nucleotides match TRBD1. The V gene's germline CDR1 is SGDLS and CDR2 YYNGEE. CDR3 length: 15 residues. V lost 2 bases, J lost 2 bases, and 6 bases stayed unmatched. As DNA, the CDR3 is TGTGCCAGCAGCGTCGCCCCGGGACAGCAAGAGACCCAGTACTTC. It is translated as CASSVAPGQQETQYF. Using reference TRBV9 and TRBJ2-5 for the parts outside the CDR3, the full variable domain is DSGVTQTPKHLITATGQRVTLRCSPRSGDLSVYWYQQSLDQGLQFLIQYYNGEERAKGNILERFSAQQFPDLHSELNLSSLELGDSALYFCASSVAPGQQETQYFGPGTRLLVL.

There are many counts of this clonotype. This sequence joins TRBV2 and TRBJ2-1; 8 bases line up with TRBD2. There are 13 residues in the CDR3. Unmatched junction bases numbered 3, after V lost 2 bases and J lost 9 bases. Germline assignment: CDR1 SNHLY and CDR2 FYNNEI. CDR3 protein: CASSESGGGEQFF. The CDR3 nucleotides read TGTGCCAGCAGTGAATCGGGGGGGGGTGAGCAGTTCTTC. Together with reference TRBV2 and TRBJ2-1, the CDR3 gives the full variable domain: EPEVTQTPSHQVTQMGQEVILRCVPISNHLYFYWYRQILGQKVEFLVSFYNNEISEKSEIFDDQFSVERPDGSNFTLKIRSTKLEDSAMYFCASSESGGGEQFFGPGTRLTVL.

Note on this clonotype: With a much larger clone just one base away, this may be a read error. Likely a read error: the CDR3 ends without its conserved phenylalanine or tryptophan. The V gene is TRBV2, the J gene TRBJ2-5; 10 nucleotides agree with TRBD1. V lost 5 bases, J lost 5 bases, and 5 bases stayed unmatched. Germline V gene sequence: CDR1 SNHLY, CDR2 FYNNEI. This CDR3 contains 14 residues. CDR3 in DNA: TGTGCCAGCAGTTCGCCGGGACAGGGGGAGACCCAGTACTCC. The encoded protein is CASSSPGQGETQYS.

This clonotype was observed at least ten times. The CDR3 nucleotides read TGTGCCAGCAGTTCCCCAAGGAGTAGCGGGGCCCCTCGGGAGCAGTACTTC. The encoded protein is CASSSPRSSGAPREQYF. This sequence joins TRBV28 and TRBJ2-7; 8 bases agree with TRBD2. V shed 4 bases and J 7 bases; nucleotides not matched to a gene: 18. The CDR3 loop spans 17 amino acids. Germline values: CDR1 MDHEN, CDR2 SYDVKM.

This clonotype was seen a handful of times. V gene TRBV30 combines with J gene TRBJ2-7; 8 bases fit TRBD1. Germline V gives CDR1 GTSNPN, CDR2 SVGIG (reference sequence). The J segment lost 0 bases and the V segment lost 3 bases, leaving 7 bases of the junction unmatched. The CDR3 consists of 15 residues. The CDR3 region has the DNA TGTGCCTGGAGGACTCCGGGACAGGACTCCTACGAGCAGTACTTC. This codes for CAWRTPGQDSYEQYF.

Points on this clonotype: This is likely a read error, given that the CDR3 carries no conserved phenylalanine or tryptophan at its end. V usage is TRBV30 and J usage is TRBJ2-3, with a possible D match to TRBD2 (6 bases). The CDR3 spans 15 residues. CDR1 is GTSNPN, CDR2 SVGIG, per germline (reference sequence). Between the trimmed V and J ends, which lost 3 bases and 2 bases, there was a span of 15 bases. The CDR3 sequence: CAWRRAGRDTDTQYS. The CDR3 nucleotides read TGTGCCTGGAGGCGAGCGGGTCGGGACACAGATACGCAGTATTCT.

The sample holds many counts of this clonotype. CDR3 amino acids: CAWRTPGMNTEAFF. DNA of the CDR3: TGTGCCTGGAGAACGCCAGGCATGAACACTGAAGCTTTCTTT. The J gene is TRBJ1-1, the V gene TRBV30; unclear D gene. The V gene's germline CDR1 is GTSNPN and CDR2 SVGIG (reference sequence). The V end lost 3 bases, the J end lost 0 bases, and 11 bases lay between the germline ends. This CDR3 region has 14 residues.

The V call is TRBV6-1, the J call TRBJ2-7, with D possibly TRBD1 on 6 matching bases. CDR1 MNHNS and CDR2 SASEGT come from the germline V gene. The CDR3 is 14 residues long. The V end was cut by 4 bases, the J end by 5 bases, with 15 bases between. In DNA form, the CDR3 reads TGTGCCAGCAGTGGCACAGGGACGGCTCACGAGCAGTACTTC. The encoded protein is CASSGTGTAHEQYF.

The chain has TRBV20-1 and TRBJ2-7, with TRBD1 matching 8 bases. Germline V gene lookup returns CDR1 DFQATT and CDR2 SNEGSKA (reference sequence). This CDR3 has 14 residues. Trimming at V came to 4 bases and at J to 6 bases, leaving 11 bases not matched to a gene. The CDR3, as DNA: TGCAGTGCTACAGCTTGGACAGGGAGGTCCGAGCAGTACTTC. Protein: CSATAWTGRSEQYF.

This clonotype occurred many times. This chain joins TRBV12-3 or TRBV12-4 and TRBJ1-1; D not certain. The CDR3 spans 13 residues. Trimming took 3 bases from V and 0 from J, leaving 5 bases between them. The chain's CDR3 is CASSLSMNTEAFF. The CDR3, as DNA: TGTGCCAGCAGTTTGAGTATGAACACTGAAGCTTTCTTT.

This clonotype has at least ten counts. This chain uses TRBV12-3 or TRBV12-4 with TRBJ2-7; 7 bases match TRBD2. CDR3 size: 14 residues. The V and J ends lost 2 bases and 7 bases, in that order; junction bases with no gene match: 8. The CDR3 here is CASSLFRTSGEQYF. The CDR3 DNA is TGTGCCAGCAGTTTATTCCGGACTAGTGGGGAGCAGTACTTC.

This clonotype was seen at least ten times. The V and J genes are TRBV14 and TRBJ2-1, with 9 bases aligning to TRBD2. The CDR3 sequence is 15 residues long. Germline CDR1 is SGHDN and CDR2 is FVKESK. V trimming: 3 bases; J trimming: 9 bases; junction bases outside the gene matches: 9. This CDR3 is CASSQREGLLSEQFF. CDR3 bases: TGTGCCAGCAGCCAGCGGGAGGGCCTATTGAGTGAGCAGTTCTTC.

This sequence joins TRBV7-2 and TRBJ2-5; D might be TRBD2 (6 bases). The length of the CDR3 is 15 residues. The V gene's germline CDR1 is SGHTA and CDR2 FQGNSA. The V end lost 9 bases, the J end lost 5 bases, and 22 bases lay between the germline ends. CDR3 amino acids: CASSATGVSWETQYF. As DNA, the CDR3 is TGTGCCAGTAGCGCCACGGGGGTTTCCTGGGAGACCCAGTACTTC. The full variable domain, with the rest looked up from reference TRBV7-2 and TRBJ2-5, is GAGVSQSPSNKVTEKGKDVELRCDPISGHTALYWYRQSLGQGLEFLIYFQGNSAPDKSGLPSDRFSAERTGGSVSTLTIQRTQQEDSAVYLCASSATGVSWETQYFGPGTRLLVL.

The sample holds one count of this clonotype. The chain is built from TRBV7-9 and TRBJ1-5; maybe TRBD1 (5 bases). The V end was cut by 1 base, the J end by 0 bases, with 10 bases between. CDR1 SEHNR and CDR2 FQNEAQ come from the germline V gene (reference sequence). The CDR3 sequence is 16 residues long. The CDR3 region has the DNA TGTGCCAGCAGCTTAGGGCGGGGGTTTAGCAATCAGCCCCAGCATTTT. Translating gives CASSLGRGFSNQPQHF.

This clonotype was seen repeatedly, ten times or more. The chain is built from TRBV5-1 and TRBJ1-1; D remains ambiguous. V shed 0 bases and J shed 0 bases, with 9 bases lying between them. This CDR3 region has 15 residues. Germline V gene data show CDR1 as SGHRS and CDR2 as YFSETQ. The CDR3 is CASSLGGALNTEAFF. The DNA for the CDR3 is TGCGCCAGCAGCTTGGGTGGAGCTTTGAACACTGAAGCTTTCTTT.

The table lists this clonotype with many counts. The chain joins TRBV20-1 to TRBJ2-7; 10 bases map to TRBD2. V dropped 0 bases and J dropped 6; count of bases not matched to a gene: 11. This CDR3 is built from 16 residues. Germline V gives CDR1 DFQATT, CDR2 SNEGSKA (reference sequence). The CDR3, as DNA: TGCAGTGCTAGAGATCCACCTAGCGGGAGTGGTCGCGAGCAGTACTTC. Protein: CSARDPPSGSGREQYF.

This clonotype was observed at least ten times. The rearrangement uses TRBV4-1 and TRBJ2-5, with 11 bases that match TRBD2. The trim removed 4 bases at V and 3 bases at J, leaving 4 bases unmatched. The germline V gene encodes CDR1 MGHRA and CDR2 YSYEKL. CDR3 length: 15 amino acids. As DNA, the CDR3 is TGCGCCAGCAGCCGTCTGACTAGCGGGAAAGAGACCCAGTACTTC. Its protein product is CASSRLTSGKETQYF.

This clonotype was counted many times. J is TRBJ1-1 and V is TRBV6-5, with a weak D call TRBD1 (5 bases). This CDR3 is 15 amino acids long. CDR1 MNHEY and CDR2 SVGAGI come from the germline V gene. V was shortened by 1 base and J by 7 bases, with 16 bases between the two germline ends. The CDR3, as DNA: TGTGCCAGCAGTTACTTAAGACAGCCCCATAGTGAAGCTTTCTTT. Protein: CASSYLRQPHSEAFF.

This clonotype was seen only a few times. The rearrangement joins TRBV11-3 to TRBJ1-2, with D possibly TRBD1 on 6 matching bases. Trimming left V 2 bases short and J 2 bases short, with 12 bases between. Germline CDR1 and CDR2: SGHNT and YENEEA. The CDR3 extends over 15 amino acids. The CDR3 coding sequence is TGTGCCAGCAGCTTACGGGGGCAGTGGAACTATGGCTACACCTTC. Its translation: CASSLRGQWNYGYTF.